Here is one TCR delta chain with its context. Antigen: not known. The protein held in TCRdb is that of a much larger clone and does not match this DNA's translation at residue 16, likely because of a read error; the protein shown is translated from the DNA. The data stem from a study of gamma delta lymphoproliferative disorders and STAT genes. Overall study: Gamma-chain libraries were built from at least 50 ng of genomic DNA with the LymphoTrack Dx TCRG Assay. Study results and caveats: Leukemic cells skewed toward terminal effectors, unlike likely varied control T cells.

Per the germline V gene, CDR1 is GEAIGNYY and CDR2 is EKD. The CDR3 runs to 18 residues. Sequencing used genomic DNA taken from PBMCs of patients and controls. The control group comprised age- and sex-matched healthy adult blood donors. TCRdb re-called clones from the multiplex PCR reads via CATT. The data show over a thousand delta-chain clones, 2.5% to 3.5% seen once. The rearrangement joins TRDV2 to TRDJ1; D is unclear. Sample: blood. The TCR was taken from a human donor in good health. DNA of the CDR3: TGTGCCTGTGACCCCCTGTCGAGGCCTTTGGATGGCGCCGATAAACCCATCTTT. It translates to CACDPLSRPLDGADKPIF.